Sequencing of this T cell receptor beta chain was carried out in a study of blood T cell repertoires in COVID-19. Study context: Sites across the United States, Italy and Spain contributed samples from acute and convalescent COVID-19. PBMCs, B-cell-depleted T cells, or T cells provided the cDNA or gDNA that made up the material.

This clone occurred a few times. Study processing details: Counts of nucleated cells, estimated from reference gene primer amplification, were obtained. The assay was immunoSEQ multiplex PCR, and TCRdb's table has in-frame clones only and misses some. The DNA gave D and trimming, while V, J and clone size come from that table. The table lists about 140,000 clones, roughly 80% of them singletons. This TCR derives from a woman aged 60-75 years with acute or convalescent COVID-19. The sample consisted of peripheral blood.

The CDR3: CASREQGSSNQPQHF. CDR3 DNA sequence: TGTGCCAGCAGGGAACAGGGCTCTAGCAATCAGCCCCAGCATTTT. The V call is TRBV2, the J call TRBJ1-5; a weak D match, TRBD1 (6 bases). V was pared by 6 bases and J by 0 bases, with 12 bases between. The CDR3 has 15 residues. Germline lookup yields CDR1 SNHLY and CDR2 FYNNEI.